This TCR beta chain was identified during a study of shared T cell receptors in the human thymus. This clone has just one count. TCRdb keeps only in-frame clones here, not all; method: immunoSEQ multiplex PCR. In the table there are some 640,000 clones, 87% of which are singletons. V lost 10 bases and J lost 5, with 18 bases in between. CDR1 MNHEY and CDR2 SVGAGI come from the germline V gene. The CDR3 contains 14 residues. These data also featured in a second study, about human thymus T cells. That source adds: Finnish infants who were healthy and having corrective surgery for congenital heart defects made up the donors. Thymic samples were excised during corrective heart operations. Thymic and blood repertoires showed apparently biased V and J gene usage. A high degree of thymic repertoire overlap among unrelated individuals was reported in related research.

The source is a boy under three years old with a congenital heart defect. Sequences were obtained from thymocytes. The genes are TRBV6-5 and TRBJ2-1, with D possibly matching TRBD2 (5 bases). CDR3 sequence (DNA): TGTGCCACCCGGGTGGCGAGGGTCCACAATGAGCAGTTCTTC. Amino acid sequence: CATRVARVHNEQFF.